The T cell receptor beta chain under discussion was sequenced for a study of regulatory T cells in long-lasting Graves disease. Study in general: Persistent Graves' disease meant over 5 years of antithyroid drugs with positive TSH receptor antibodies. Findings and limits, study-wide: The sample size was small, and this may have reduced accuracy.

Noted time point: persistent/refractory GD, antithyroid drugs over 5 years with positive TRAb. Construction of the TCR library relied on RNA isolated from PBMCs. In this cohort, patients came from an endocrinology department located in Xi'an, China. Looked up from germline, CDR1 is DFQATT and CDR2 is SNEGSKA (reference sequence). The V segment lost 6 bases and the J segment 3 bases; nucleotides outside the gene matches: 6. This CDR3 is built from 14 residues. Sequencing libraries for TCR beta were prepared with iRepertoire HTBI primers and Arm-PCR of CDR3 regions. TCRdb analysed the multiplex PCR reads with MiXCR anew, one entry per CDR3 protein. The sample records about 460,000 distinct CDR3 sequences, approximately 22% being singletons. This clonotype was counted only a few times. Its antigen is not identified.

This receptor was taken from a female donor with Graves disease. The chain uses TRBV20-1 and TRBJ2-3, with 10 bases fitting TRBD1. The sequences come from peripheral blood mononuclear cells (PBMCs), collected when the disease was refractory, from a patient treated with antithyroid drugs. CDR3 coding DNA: TGCAGTGCCCCCTGGGACAGGGGAACAGATACGCAGTATTTT. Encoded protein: CSAPWDRGTDTQYF.